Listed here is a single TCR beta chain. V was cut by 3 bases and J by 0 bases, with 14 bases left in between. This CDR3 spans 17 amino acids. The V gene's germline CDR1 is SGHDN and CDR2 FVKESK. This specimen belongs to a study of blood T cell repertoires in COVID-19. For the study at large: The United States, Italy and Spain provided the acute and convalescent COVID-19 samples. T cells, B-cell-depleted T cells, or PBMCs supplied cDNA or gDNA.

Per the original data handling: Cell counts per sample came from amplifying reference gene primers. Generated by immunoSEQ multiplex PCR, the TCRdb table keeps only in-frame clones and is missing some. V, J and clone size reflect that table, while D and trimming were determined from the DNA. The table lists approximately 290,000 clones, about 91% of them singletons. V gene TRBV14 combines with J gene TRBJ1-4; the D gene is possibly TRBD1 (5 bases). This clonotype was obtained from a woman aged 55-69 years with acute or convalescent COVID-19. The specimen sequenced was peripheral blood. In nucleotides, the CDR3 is TGTGCCAGCAGCCACCGTCGGGGGTCGGCAACTAATGAAAAACTGTTTTTT. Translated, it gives CASSHRRGSATNEKLFF.